Here is one TCR beta chain with its context. With 2 bases clipped from V and 6 bases from J, the junction kept 1 base outside the gene matches. CDR3 length equals 14 residues. CDR1 is SGHNT, CDR2 YYREEE, per germline (reference sequence). The sample comes from a study of blood T cell repertoires in COVID-19. Study-wide background: Researchers got acute and convalescent COVID-19 samples from the United States, Italy and Spain.

Repertoires were generated with immunoSEQ multiplex PCR, while TCRdb's copy carries only in-frame clones and drops some. The repertoire holds a few hundred thousand clones, with 75% to 85% as singletons. The sequence derives from a woman between 35 and 50 years old who had recovered from COVID-19. The rearrangement uses TRBV5-4 and TRBJ1-4; 10 nucleotides align to TRBD1. Sequencing was performed on peripheral blood. The CDR3 loop is CASSLDRGHEKLFF. DNA for the CDR3: TGTGCCAGCAGCTTAGACAGGGGGCATGAAAAACTGTTTTTT.